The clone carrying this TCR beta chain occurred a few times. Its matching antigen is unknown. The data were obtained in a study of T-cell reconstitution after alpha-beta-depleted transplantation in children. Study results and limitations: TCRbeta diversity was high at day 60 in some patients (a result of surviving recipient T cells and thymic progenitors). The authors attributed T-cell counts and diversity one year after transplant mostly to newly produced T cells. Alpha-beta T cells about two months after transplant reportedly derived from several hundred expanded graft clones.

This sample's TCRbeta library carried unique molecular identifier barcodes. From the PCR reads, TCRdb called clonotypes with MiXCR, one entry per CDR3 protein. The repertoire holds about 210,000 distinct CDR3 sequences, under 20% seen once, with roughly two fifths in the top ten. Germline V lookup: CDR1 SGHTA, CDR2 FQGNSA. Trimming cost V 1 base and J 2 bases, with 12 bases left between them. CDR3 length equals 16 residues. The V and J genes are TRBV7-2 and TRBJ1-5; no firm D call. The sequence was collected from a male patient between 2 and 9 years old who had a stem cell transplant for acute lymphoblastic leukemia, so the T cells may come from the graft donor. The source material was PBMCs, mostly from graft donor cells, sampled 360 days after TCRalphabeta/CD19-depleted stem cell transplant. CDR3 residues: CASSLVWGPRNQPQHF. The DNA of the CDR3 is TGTGCCAGCAGCTTAGTTTGGGGTCCGCGCAATCAGCCCCAGCATTTT.